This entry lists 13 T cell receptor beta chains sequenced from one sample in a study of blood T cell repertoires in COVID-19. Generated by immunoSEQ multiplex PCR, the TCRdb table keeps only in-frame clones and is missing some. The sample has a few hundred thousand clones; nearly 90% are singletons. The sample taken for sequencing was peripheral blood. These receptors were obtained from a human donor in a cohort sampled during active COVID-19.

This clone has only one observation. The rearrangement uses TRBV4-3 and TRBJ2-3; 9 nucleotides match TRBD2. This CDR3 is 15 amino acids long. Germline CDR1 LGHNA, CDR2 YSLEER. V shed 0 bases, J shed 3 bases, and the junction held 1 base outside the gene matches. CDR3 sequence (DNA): TGCGCCAGCAGCCAAGAGACTAGCGGTACAGATACGCAGTATTTT. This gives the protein CASSQETSGTDTQYF.

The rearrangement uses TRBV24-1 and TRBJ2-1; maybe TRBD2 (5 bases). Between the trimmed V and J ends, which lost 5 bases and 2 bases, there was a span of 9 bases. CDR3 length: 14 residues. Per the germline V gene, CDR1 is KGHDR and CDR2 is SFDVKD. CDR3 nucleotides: TGTGCCACCAGTGGGGAGTCTACCTACAATGAGCAGTTCTTC. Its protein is CATSGESTYNEQFF.

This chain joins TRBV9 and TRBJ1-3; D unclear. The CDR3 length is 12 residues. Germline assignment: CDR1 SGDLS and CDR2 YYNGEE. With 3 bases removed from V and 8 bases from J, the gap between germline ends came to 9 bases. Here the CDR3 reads CASSGMLDTIYF. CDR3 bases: TGTGCCAGCAGCGGCATGTTAGACACCATATATTTT. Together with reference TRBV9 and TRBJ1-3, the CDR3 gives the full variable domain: DSGVTQTPKHLITATGQRVTLRCSPRSGDLSVYWYQQSLDQGLQFLIQYYNGEERAKGNILERFSAQQFPDLHSELNLSSLELGDSALYFCASSGMLDTIYFGEGSWLTVV.

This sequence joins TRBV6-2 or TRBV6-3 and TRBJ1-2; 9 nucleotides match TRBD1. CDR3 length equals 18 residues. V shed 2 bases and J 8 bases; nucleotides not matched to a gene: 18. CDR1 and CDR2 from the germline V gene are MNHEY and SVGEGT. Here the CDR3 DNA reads TGTGCCAGCAGTTACGCAGGAACAAACAGGGGGCTTTCGGAAGGCTACACCTTC. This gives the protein CASSYAGTNRGLSEGYTF.

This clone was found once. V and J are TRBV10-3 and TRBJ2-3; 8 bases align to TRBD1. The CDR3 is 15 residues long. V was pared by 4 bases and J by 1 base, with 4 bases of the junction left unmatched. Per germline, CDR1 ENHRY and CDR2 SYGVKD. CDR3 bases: TGTGCCATCAGTGGAGGACAGGGAGGCACAGATACGCAGTATTTT. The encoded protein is CAISGGQGGTDTQYF.

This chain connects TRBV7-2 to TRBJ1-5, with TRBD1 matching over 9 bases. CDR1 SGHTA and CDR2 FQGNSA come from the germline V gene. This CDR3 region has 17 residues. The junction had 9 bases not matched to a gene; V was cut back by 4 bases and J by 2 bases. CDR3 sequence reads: CASSSDRGLSGNQPQHF. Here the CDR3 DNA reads TGTGCCAGCAGCTCGGACAGGGGCCTCTCGGGCAATCAGCCCCAGCATTTT. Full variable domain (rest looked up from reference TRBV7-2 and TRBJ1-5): GAGVSQSPSNKVTEKGKDVELRCDPISGHTALYWYRQSLGQGLEFLIYFQGNSAPDKSGLPSDRFSAERTGGSVSTLTIQRTQQEDSAVYLCASSSDRGLSGNQPQHFGDGTRLSIL.

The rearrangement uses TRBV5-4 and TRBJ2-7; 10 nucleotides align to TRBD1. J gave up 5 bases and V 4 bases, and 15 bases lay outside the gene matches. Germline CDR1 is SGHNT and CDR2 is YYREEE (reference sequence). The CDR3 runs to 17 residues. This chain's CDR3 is CASSPGPGQGRHDEQYF. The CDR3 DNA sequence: TGTGCCAGCAGCCCGGGGCCGGGACAGGGGAGGCACGACGAGCAGTACTTC.

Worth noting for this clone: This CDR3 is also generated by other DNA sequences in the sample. CDR3 residues: CASSVGQADYGYTF. CDR3 bases: TGTGCCAGCAGCGTCGGACAGGCAGACTATGGCTACACCTTC. V is TRBV9 and J is TRBJ1-2; 7 bases align to TRBD1. V lost 2 bases to trimming and J lost 3 bases; unmatched junction nucleotides: 4. Germline lookup yields CDR1 SGDLS and CDR2 YYNGEE. This CDR3 contains 14 residues.

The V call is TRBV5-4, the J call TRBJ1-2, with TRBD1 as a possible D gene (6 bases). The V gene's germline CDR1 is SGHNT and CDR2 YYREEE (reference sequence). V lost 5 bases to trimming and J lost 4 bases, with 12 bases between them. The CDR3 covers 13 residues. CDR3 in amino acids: CASSLTGTYGYTF. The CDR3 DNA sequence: TGTGCCAGCAGTTTGACAGGAACCTATGGCTACACCTTC. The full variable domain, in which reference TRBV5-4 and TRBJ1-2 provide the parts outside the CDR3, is ETGVTQSPTHLIKTRGQQVTLRCSSQSGHNTVSWYQQALGQGPQFIFQYYREEENGRGNFPPRFSGLQFPNYSSELNVNALELDDSALYLCASSLTGTYGYTFGSGTRLTVV.

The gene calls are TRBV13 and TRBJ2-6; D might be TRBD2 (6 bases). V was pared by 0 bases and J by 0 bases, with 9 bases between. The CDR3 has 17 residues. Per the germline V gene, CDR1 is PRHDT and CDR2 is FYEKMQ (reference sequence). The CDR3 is CASSLGGSSSGANVLTF. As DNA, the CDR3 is TGTGCCAGCAGCTTAGGCGGGAGTAGCTCTGGGGCCAACGTCCTGACTTTC. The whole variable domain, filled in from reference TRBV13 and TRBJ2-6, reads AAGVIQSPRHLIKEKRETATLKCYPIPRHDTVYWYQQGPGQDPQFLISFYEKMQSDKGSIPDRFSAQQFSDYHSELNMSSLELGDSALYFCASSLGGSSSGANVLTFGAGSRLTVL.

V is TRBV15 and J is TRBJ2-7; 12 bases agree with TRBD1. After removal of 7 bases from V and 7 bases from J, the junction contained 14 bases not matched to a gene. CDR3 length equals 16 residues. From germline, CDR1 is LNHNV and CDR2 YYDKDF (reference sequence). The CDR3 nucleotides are TGTGCCACCAAGCCTGCCCCGGGACAGGGGGCGCGTGAGCAGTACTTC. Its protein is CATKPAPGQGAREQYF.

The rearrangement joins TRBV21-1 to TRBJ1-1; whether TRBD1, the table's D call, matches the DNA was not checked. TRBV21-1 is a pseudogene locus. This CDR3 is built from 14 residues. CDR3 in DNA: TGTGCCAGCAACTTCCACCGGACAGGGTCGAATGATTTCTTT. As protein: CASNFHRTGSNDFF.

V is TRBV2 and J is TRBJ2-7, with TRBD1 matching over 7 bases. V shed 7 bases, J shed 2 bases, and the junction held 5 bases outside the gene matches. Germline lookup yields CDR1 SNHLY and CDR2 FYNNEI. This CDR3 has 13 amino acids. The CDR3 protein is CASIRDRAYEQYF. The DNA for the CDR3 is TGTGCCAGCATCAGGGACAGAGCCTACGAGCAGTACTTC.